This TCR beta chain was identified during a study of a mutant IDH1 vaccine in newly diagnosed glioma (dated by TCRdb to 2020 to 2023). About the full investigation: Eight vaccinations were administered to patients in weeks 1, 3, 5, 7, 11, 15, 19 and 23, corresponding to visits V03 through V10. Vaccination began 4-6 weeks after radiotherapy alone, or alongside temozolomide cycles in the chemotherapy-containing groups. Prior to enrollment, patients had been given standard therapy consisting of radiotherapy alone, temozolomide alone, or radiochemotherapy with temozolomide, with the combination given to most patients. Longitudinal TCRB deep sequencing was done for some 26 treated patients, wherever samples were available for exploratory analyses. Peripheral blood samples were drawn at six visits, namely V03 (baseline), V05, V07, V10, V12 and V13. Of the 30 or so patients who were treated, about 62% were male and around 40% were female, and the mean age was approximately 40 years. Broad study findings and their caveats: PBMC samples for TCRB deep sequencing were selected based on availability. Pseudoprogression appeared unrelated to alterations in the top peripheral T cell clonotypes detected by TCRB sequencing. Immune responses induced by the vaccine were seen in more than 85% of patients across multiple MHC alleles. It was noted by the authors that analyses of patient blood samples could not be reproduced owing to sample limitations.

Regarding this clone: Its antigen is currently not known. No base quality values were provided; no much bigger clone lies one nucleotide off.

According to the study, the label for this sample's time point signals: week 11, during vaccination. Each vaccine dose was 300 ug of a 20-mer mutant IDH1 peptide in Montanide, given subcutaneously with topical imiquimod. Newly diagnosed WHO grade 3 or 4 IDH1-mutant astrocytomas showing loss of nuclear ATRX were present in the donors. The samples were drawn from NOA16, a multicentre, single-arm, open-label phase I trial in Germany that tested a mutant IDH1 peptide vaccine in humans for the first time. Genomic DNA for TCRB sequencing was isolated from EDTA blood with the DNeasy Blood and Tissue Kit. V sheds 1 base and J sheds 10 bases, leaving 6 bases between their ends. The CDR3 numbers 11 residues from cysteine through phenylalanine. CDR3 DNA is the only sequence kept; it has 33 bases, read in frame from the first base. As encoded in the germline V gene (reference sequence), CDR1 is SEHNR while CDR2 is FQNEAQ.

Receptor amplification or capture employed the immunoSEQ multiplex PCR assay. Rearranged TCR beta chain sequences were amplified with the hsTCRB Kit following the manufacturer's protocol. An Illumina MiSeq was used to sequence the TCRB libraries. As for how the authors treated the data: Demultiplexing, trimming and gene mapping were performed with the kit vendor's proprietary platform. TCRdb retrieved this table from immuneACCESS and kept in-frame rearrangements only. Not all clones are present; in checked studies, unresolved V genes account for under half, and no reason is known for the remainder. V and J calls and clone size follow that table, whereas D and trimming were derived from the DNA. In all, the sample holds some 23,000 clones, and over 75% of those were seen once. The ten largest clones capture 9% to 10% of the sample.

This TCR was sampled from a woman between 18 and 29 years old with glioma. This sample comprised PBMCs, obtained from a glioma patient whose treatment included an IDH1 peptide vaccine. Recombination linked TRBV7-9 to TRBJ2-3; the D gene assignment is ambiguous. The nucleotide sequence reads TGTGCCAGCAGCTTAGTGGAAGCGCAGTATTTT. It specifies CASSLVEAQYF.